The TCR beta chain described here comes from a study of Graves' ophthalmopathy and Graves' hyperthyroidism. The study's findings and limits: Researchers report that a 13-signature model separated ophthalmopathy from stable hyperthyroidism, posting about 90% sensitivity and roughly 81% specificity.

Amplified material comprised TCR beta CDR3 regions derived from RNA transcripts. HTBI-primed RT-PCR formed the first round, and a multiplex PCR formed the second. TCRdb redid the calling of the multiplex PCR reads with MiXCR, one entry per CDR3 protein. The sample has 400,000 or so distinct CDR3 sequences, about a sixth seen once. This clonotype has ten or more counts. What it binds is not known. The CDR3 covers 15 residues. Per the germline V gene, CDR1 is MNHEY and CDR2 is SMNVEV (reference sequence). With V trimmed by 5 bases and J by 5 bases, 10 bases remained unmatched. Patients with other autoimmune diseases, uncontrolled infections, pregnancy or lactation were excluded.

The source of this sequence is an adult woman with stable Graves' hyperthyroidism. The sample taken for sequencing was peripheral blood. This rearrangement joins TRBV27 to TRBJ2-5; 8 bases are a match to TRBD1. CDR3 coding DNA: TGTGCCAGCAGTAAACTCGGACAGGGTGGCGAGACCCAGTACTTC. Translated: CASSKLGQGGETQYF.